A selection of T cell receptor beta chains follows, all from one sample in a study of radiotherapy plus CTLA-4 blockade in lung cancer. Profiling relied on immunoSEQ multiplex PCR, and the TCRdb table lists in-frame clones only, not all of them. Of approximately 89,000 clones in the sample, about 83% are singletons; the top ten hold approximately 15%. The source was peripheral blood, collected from a patient treated with radiotherapy plus ipilimumab. The receptor source for this set is a human donor with non-small cell lung cancer that progressed on radiotherapy plus ipilimumab. Both conserved end residues are part of each CDR3. Fields, in order: V gene, J gene, D gene, clone size, CDR3 protein, CDR3 DNA. The D gene is left open where the match is weak. Some rows mark clone size as missing; the rest say once, few, many or name a class of expanded clone.

V: TRBV7-2; J: TRBJ2-1; D: TRBD2; size: NA; CDR3: CASSARLAGNSYNEQFF; DNA: TGTGCCAGCAGCGCCCGACTAGCGGGTAACTCCTACAATGAGCAGTTCTTC
V: TRBV27; J: TRBJ2-3; D: TRBD2; size: NA; CDR3: CASSFWGGRDTQYF; DNA: TGTGCCAGCAGTTTTTGGGGGGGGAGAGATACGCAGTATTTT
V: TRBV2; J: TRBJ2-3; D: NA; size: NA; CDR3: CASSTAEGDKDTQYF; DNA: TGTGCCAGCAGTACCGCAGAAGGGGACAAGGATACGCAGTATTTT
V: TRBV10-3; J: TRBJ2-7; D: NA; size: NA; CDR3: CAISADSYEQYF; DNA: TGTGCCATCAGCGCAGACAGTTACGAGCAGTACTTC
V: TRBV6-6; J: TRBJ1-1; D: NA; size: NA; CDR3: CASSYGDRSTEAFF; DNA: TGTGCCAGCAGTTACGGGGATCGAAGCACTGAAGCTTTCTTT
V: TRBV7-2; J: TRBJ2-4; D: NA; size: NA; CDR3: CASSSLTLIAKNIQYF; DNA: TGTGCCAGCAGCTCTCTAACATTAATAGCCAAAAACATTCAGTACTTC
V: TRBV5-4; J: TRBJ1-4; D: NA; size: few; CDR3: CASSLGTDPNEKLFF; DNA: TGTGCCAGCAGCTTAGGAACTGACCCTAATGAAAAACTGTTTTTT
V: TRBV4-3; J: TRBJ1-5; D: NA; size: NA; CDR3: CASSQDAQGNQPQHF; DNA: TGCGCCAGCAGCCAAGATGCGCAGGGCAATCAGCCCCAGCATTTT
V: TRBV18; J: TRBJ1-5; D: TRBD1; size: NA; CDR3: CASSPRQGRDNQPQHF; DNA: TGTGCCAGCTCACCTAGACAGGGAAGGGACAATCAGCCCCAGCATTTT
V: TRBV5-1; J: TRBJ2-7; D: NA; size: once; CDR3: CASSSRNREQYF; DNA: TGCGCCAGCAGCTCACGAAATCGGGAGCAGTACTTC
V: TRBV18; J: TRBJ1-1; D: NA; size: NA; CDR3: CASSPRIINTEAFF; DNA: TGTGCCAGCTCACCGAGGATCATAAACACTGAAGCTTTCTTT
V: TRBV30; J: TRBJ1-3; D: TRBD1; size: NA; CDR3: CAWSTGGYGNTIYF; DNA: TGTGCCTGGAGTACAGGGGGCTATGGAAACACCATATATTTT
V: TRBV4-1; J: TRBJ2-2; D: TRBD2; size: NA; CDR3: CASSFPAGVPDTGELFF; DNA: TGCGCCAGCAGCTTCCCGGCGGGAGTGCCTGACACCGGGGAGCTGTTTTTT
V: TRBV9; J: TRBJ2-1; D: NA; size: NA; CDR3: CASSPNSGYVYNEQFF; DNA: TGTGCCAGCAGCCCCAACTCAGGGTACGTCTACAATGAGCAGTTCTTC
V: TRBV19; J: TRBJ2-5; D: NA; size: NA; CDR3: CASSSRQTRAETQYF; DNA: TGTGCCAGTAGTTCCCGCCAGACTAGGGCGGAGACCCAGTACTTC
V: TRBV5-1; J: TRBJ2-7; D: NA; size: NA; CDR3: CASSLGGPSYEQYF; DNA: TGCGCCAGCAGCTTGGGCGGGCCCTCCTACGAGCAGTACTTC
V: TRBV19; J: TRBJ1-2; D: TRBD1; size: once; CDR3: CASSIPPRQGSGYTF; DNA: TGTGCCAGTAGTATACCCCCGAGACAGGGGTCGGGCTACACCTTC
V: TRBV7-8; J: TRBJ1-2; D: NA; size: NA; CDR3: CASSLGGNMGYGYTF; DNA: TGTGCCAGCAGCTTAGGGGGGAACATGGGCTATGGCTACACCTTC
V: TRBV9; J: TRBJ1-4; D: NA; size: NA; CDR3: CASSVGPTATNEKLFF; DNA: TGTGCCAGCAGCGTAGGGCCAACCGCAACTAATGAAAAACTGTTTTTT
V: TRBV5-1; J: TRBJ1-1; D: TRBD1; size: few; CDR3: CASSSDRATNTEAFF; DNA: TGCGCCAGCAGCTCGGACAGGGCGACAAACACTGAAGCTTTCTTT
V: TRBV6-5; J: TRBJ1-1; D: NA; size: NA; CDR3: CASRPRDATEAFF; DNA: TGTGCCAGCAGGCCCAGGGACGCCACTGAAGCTTTCTTT
V: TRBV11-2; J: TRBJ1-2; D: TRBD1; size: NA; CDR3: CASSFTGTGGRGYTF; DNA: TGTGCCAGCAGCTTCACCGGGACAGGGGGCCGTGGCTACACCTTC
V: TRBV27; J: TRBJ2-1; D: NA; size: NA; CDR3: CASSLYASGRIEQFF; DNA: TGTGCCAGCAGTCTATACGCCTCTGGGCGGATTGAGCAGTTCTTC
V: TRBV7-2; J: TRBJ2-5; D: NA; size: NA; CDR3: CASSTRDFRGETQYF; DNA: TGTGCCAGCAGCACCCGGGACTTCCGGGGGGAGACCCAGTACTTC
V: TRBV4-1; J: TRBJ1-2; D: NA; size: NA; CDR3: CASSPPGGGGYTF; DNA: TGCGCCAGCAGCCCACCCGGCGGTGGCGGCTACACCTTC
V: TRBV28; J: TRBJ2-3; D: NA; size: NA; CDR3: CASSPNLRDTQYF; DNA: TGTGCCAGCAGCCCAAATCTCCGGGATACGCAGTATTTT
V: TRBV2; J: TRBJ1-1; D: NA; size: NA; CDR3: CASSEAYREGYTEAFF; DNA: TGTGCCAGCAGTGAGGCTTACAGGGAGGGTTACACTGAAGCTTTCTTT
V: TRBV18; J: TRBJ1-4; D: NA; size: NA; CDR3: CASSPVGRANEKLFF; DNA: TGTGCCAGCTCACCTGTGGGGAGAGCTAATGAAAAACTGTTTTTT
V: TRBV11-2; J: TRBJ2-2; D: NA; size: once; CDR3: CASSRILATGELFF; DNA: TGTGCCAGCAGCCGGATCTTGGCAACCGGGGAGCTGTTTTTT
V: TRBV28; J: TRBJ2-1; D: NA; size: NA; CDR3: CASSSTGYNEQFF; DNA: TGTGCCAGCAGTTCCACAGGGTACAATGAGCAGTTCTTC
V: TRBV4-3; J: TRBJ2-5; D: NA; size: NA; CDR3: CASSQGVVTAETQYF; DNA: TGCGCCAGCAGCCAAGGGGTGGTGACAGCAGAGACCCAGTACTTC
V: TRBV30; J: TRBJ1-2; D: NA; size: NA; CDR3: CAWRIRTENYGYTF; DNA: TGTGCCTGGAGGATCAGGACAGAGAACTATGGCTACACCTTC
V: TRBV15; J: TRBJ2-7; D: TRBD1; size: NA; CDR3: CATSNGAGGFYEQYF; DNA: TGTGCCACCAGCAACGGGGCAGGGGGCTTCTACGAGCAGTACTTC
V: TRBV19; J: TRBJ1-2; D: NA; size: NA; CDR3: CASSPRSGQSNYGYTF; DNA: TGTGCCAGTAGCCCCCGGTCAGGACAGTCCAACTATGGCTACACCTTC
V: TRBV7-9; J: TRBJ1-2; D: NA; size: NA; CDR3: CASSLERKGPGDGYTF; DNA: TGTGCCAGCAGCTTAGAACGAAAGGGTCCGGGGGATGGCTACACCTTC
V: TRBV4-1; J: TRBJ2-3; D: NA; size: NA; CDR3: CASSQYGLGGTDTQYF; DNA: TGCGCCAGCAGCCAATATGGTCTCGGTGGCACAGATACGCAGTATTTT
V: TRBV5-1; J: TRBJ2-6; D: NA; size: NA; CDR3: CASSLDRGANVLTF; DNA: TGCGCCAGCAGCCTAGACAGGGGGGCCAACGTCCTGACTTTC
V: TRBV18; J: TRBJ1-2; D: NA; size: NA; CDR3: CASSPSYYGYTF; DNA: TGTGCCAGCTCACCCTCTTACTATGGCTACACCTTC
V: TRBV10-3; J: TRBJ1-5; D: NA; size: few; CDR3: CAISEGGGDNQPQHF; DNA: TGTGCCATCAGTGAGGGGGGAGGGGACAATCAGCCCCAGCATTTT
V: TRBV6-1; J: TRBJ2-7; D: TRBD2; size: NA; CDR3: CASRGSGRGEQYF; DNA: TGTGCCAGCAGGGGTAGCGGGAGGGGCGAGCAGTACTTC
V: TRBV2; J: TRBJ2-3; D: NA; size: NA; CDR3: CASSSLKDTQYF; DNA: TGTGCCAGCAGCAGCCTGAAGGATACGCAGTATTTT
V: TRBV5-6; J: TRBJ1-1; D: NA; size: NA; CDR3: CASSLASTGWEAFF; DNA: TGTGCCAGCAGCTTGGCCTCGACAGGATGGGAGGCTTTCTTT